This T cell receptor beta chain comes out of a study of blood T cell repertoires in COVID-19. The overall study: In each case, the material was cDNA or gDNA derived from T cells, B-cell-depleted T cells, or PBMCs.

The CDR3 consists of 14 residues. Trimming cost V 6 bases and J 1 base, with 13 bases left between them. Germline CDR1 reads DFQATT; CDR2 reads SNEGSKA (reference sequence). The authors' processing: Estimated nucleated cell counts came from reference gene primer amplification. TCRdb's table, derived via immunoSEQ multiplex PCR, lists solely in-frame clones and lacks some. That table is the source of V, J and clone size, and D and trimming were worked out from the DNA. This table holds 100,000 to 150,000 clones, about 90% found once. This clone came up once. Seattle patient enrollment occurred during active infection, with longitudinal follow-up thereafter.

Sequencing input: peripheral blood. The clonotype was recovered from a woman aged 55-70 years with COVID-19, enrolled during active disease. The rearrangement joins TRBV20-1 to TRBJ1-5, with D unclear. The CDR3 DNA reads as TGCAGTGCGAGTCCGGGGTACAGCAATCAGCCCCAGCATTTT. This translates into CSASPGYSNQPQHF.